There are a few counts of the clone carrying this T cell receptor (beta chain). The target antigen is unknown. Cultured CD4+ T cell DNA underwent sequencing with the Oncomine TCR Beta short-read assay. DNA came from CD4+ T cells after culture. MiXCR, run by TCRdb on the PCR reads, gives a single entry per CDR3 protein. The table has under 15,000 distinct CDR3 sequences, 58% seen once. This sample was taken from a study of vaccination and CD4 T cells after COVID-19. The wider study: Collection of post-vaccine samples followed dose two by a median around 72 days, spanning a range of 14 to 241. Overall study findings and caveats: There was no significant change from about 20 to 38 median reactive clonotypes.

Trimming took 3 bases from V and 4 from J, leaving 9 bases between them. Germline values: CDR1 DFQATT, CDR2 SNEGSKA (reference sequence). The CDR3 is 12 residues long. Treatment denoted: roughly nine-day PBMC culture with coronavirus spike peptide pools or control peptides (ViraFEST assay). The specimen was CD4+ T cells from blood, cultured in vitro. The TCR originated in a human donor who had recovered from COVID-19. The genes are TRBV20-1 and TRBJ1-2; D unresolved. CDR3 sequence: CSASAGSYGYTF. DNA of the CDR3: TGCAGTGCTAGTGCCGGGAGCTATGGCTACACCTTC.